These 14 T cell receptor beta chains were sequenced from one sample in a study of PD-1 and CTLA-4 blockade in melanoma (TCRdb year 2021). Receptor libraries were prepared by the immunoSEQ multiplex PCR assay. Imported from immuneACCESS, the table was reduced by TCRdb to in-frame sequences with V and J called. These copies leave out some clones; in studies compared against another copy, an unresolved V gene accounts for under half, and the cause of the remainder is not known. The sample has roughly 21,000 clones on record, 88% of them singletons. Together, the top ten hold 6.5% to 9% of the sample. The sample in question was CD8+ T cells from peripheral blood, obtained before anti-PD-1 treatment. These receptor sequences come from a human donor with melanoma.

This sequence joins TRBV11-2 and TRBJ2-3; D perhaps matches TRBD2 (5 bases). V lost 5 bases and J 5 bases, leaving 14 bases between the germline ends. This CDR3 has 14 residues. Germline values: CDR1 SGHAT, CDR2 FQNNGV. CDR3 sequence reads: CASSPGGAGDTQYF. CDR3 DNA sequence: TGTGCCAGCAGCCCTGGAGGCGCGGGAGATACGCAGTATTTT.

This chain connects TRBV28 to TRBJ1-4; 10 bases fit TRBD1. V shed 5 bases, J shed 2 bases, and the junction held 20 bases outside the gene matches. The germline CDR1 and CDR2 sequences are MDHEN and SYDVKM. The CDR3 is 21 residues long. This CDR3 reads CASSPIPTATGGASTNEKLFF. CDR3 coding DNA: TGTGCCAGCAGTCCCATACCCACGGCGACAGGGGGCGCTTCCACTAATGAAAAACTGTTTTTT.

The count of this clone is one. CDR3 sequence (DNA): TGTGCCAGCAGCGTAGACGTGGATGAGCAGTTCTTC. It encodes CASSVDVDEQFF. The V and J genes are TRBV9 and TRBJ2-1; unclear D gene. The length of the CDR3 is 12 residues. Germline CDR1 SGDLS, CDR2 YYNGEE. The germline V and J ends were trimmed by 0 bases and 8 bases, with 6 bases remaining between them. The full variable domain, in which reference TRBV9 and TRBJ2-1 provide the parts outside the CDR3, is DSGVTQTPKHLITATGQRVTLRCSPRSGDLSVYWYQQSLDQGLQFLIQYYNGEERAKGNILERFSAQQFPDLHSELNLSSLELGDSALYFCASSVDVDEQFFGPGTRLTVL.

This chain's CDR3 is CASSHTGGVDFDGYTF. The DNA for the CDR3 is TGCGCCAGCAGCCACACAGGGGGCGTCGATTTCGATGGCTACACCTTC. The chain links TRBV4-1 to TRBJ1-2, with TRBD1 matching over 9 bases. Germline V lookup: CDR1 MGHRA, CDR2 YSYEKL. The CDR3 is made up of 16 amino acids. J gave up 6 bases and V 3 bases, and 11 bases lay outside the gene matches.

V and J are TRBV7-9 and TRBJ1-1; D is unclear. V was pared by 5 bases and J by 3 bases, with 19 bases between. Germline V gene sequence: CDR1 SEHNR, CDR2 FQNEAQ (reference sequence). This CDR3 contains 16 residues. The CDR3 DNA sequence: TGTGCCAGCAGCCCTAGTAACCCAGGACCGTACACTGAAGCTTTCTTT. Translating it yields CASSPSNPGPYTEAFF.

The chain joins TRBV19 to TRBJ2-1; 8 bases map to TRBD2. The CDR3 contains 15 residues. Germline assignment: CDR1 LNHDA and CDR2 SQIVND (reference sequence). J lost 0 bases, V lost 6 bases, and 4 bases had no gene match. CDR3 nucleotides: TGTGCCAGTAGCCCCAGCGGGGGCTCCTACAATGAGCAGTTCTTC. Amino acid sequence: CASSPSGGSYNEQFF.

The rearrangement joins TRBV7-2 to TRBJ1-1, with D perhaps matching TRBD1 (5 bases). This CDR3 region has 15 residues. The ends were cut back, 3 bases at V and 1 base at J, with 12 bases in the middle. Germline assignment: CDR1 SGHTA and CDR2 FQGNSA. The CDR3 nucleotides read TGTGCCAGCAGCTTCCCTAACAGGCCGAACACTGAAGCTTTCTTT. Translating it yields CASSFPNRPNTEAFF.

CDR3 in amino acids: CSVEDGLWEDTEAFF. CDR3 nucleotide sequence: TGCAGCGTTGAGGATGGTCTATGGGAAGACACTGAAGCTTTCTTT. The rearrangement uses TRBV29-1 and TRBJ1-1; D remains unclear. V lost 3 bases and J 3 bases, leaving 17 bases between the germline ends. There are 15 residues in the CDR3. Germline V gene sequence: CDR1 SQVTM, CDR2 ANQGSEA.

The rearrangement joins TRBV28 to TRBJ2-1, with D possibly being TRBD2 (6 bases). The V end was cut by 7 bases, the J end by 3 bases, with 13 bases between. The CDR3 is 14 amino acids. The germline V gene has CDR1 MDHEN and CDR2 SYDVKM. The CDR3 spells CASIPSGDYNEQFF. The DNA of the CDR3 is TGTGCCAGCATCCCTTCGGGGGACTACAATGAGCAGTTCTTC.

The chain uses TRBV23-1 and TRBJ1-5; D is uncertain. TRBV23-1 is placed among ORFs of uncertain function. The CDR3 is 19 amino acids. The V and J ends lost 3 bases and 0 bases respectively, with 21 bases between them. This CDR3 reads CASSHYSLLFTTSNQPQHF. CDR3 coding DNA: TGCGCCAGCAGTCACTACTCTCTTTTGTTCACAACTAGCAATCAGCCCCAGCATTTT.

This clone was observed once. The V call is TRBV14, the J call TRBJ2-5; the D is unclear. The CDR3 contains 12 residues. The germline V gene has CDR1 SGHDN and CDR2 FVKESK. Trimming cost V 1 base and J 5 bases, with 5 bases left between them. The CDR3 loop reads CASSQVGETQYF. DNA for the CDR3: TGTGCCAGCAGCCAAGTGGGTGAGACCCAGTACTTC.

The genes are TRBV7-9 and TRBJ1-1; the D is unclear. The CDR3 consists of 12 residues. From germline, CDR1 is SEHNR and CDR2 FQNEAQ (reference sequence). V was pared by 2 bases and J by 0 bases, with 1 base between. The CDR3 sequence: CASSLLNTEAFF. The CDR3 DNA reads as TGTGCCAGCAGCTTACTGAACACTGAAGCTTTCTTT.

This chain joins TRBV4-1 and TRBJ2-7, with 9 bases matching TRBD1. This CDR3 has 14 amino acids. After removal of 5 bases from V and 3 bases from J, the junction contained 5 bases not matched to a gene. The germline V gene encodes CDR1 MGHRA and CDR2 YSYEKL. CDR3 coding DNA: TGCGCCAGCAGCAAACCGGGACAGGGCTACGAGCAGTACTTC. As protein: CASSKPGQGYEQYF.

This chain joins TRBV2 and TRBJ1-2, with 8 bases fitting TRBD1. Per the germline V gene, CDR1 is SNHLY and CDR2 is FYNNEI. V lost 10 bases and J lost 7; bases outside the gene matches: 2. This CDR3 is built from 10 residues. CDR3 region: CATGGSGYTF. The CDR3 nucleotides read TGTGCCACAGGGGGCTCTGGCTACACCTTC. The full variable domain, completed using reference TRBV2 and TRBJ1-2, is EPEVTQTPSHQVTQMGQEVILRCVPISNHLYFYWYRQILGQKVEFLVSFYNNEISEKSEIFDDQFSVERPDGSNFTLKIRSTKLEDSAMYFCATGGSGYTFGSGTRLTVV.